This T cell receptor beta chain was profiled in a study of regulatory T cells in long-lasting Graves disease. The study's findings and limits: With a small sample size, accuracy may have been reduced.

The TCR beta library used iRepertoire HTBI primers with Arm-PCR amplification of CDR3. TCRdb fed the multiplex PCR reads into MiXCR, producing one record per CDR3 protein. The sample consists of a few hundred thousand distinct CDR3 sequences, around a quarter of them appearing once. Trimming removed 5 bases at V and 0 bases at J, with 16 bases between. This CDR3 has 16 residues. CDR1 is MDHEN, CDR2 SYDVKM, per germline. This clonotype occurred many times. Its cognate antigen is unknown. The time point is: persistent/refractory GD, antithyroid drugs over 5 years with positive TRAb. PBMC-derived RNA was used for the TCR library. In each case, Graves' disease was diagnosed per American Thyroid Association guidelines.

This clonotype was obtained from a female donor with Graves disease. The V and J genes are TRBV28 and TRBJ1-1; D remains ambiguous. The material sequenced was peripheral blood mononuclear cells (PBMCs), taken when the disease was refractory, from a patient treated with antithyroid drugs. The CDR3, as DNA: TGTGCCAGCAGTCCAATGTCGGACGGATTGAACACTGAAGCTTTCTTT. This codes for CASSPMSDGLNTEAFF.